The rows below give T cell receptor beta chains drawn from one sample of a study of T-cell memory formation after mild COVID-19. TCRdb re-called the 5' RACE reads with MiXCR, one entry per CDR3 protein. Of fewer than 300,000 distinct CDR3 sequences detected, 16% appear once; the ten largest clones hold 22%. Sequenced: PBMCs or a T cell subset sorted from them (not recorded which). Receptors originate from a man aged 18 to 29 who had mild COVID-19 (a few samples of this study predate the infection). Cell type and time point are not known. The conserved cysteine and the conserved F or W are not part of the CDR3 here.

J gene,V gene,CDR3 protein
TRBJ2-1,TRBV10-3,AIGANEQF
TRBJ2-7,TRBV12-3/TRBV12-4,ASSLRAAYEQY
TRBJ2-2,TRBV20-1,SAKGEGTGELF
TRBJ2-2,TRBV6-5,ASSSNRASNTGELF
TRBJ2-3,TRBV7-6,ASSPIRGGEGDTQY
TRBJ2-3,TRBV20-1,SARSSEITDTQY
TRBJ2-2,TRBV20-1,SASPLAGELF
TRBJ1-1,TRBV6-5,ASRLGTGTEAF
TRBJ1-3,TRBV11-2,ASTLGGNTIY
TRBJ2-1,TRBV2,ASSGRQATYNEQF
TRBJ1-4,TRBV6-5,ASSYSQTREKLF
TRBJ2-7,TRBV7-8,ASSLGPADTYEQY
TRBJ1-1,TRBV20-1,SVNVGANTEAF
TRBJ1-1,TRBV5-1,ASKGQFDTEAF
TRBJ2-7,TRBV7-2,ASSPNRVQEQY
TRBJ2-3,TRBV6-5,ASSYSGQGIADTQY
TRBJ2-5,TRBV7-2,ASSLGPSGVLGTQY
TRBJ1-3,TRBV7-2,ASTQTGTIY
TRBJ2-2,TRBV7-9,ASSGTAFGELF
TRBJ2-7,TRBV25-1,ASSEPGHPYEQY
TRBJ2-1,TRBV3-1,ASSNLGEQF
TRBJ1-2,TRBV27,ASAPISNYGYT
TRBJ2-3,TRBV28,ASSQAGGTDTQY
TRBJ2-2,TRBV4-3,ASSQDGAGRAGELF
TRBJ2-5,TRBV28,ASSLSPGTSEKAQETQY
TRBJ2-7,TRBV30,AWSGRQGGYEQY
TRBJ1-1,TRBV5-1,ASSRGGTENTEAF
TRBJ2-1,TRBV7-8,ASSLGTAGNEQF
TRBJ2-5,TRBV7-6,ASSLVAGGETQY
TRBJ2-5,TRBV5-1,ASSLANWETQY
TRBJ2-3,TRBV5-1,ASSADRIDTQY
TRBJ2-3,TRBV7-2,ASSYGDRGDTQY
TRBJ1-2,TRBV12-3/TRBV12-4,ASSPTPGVSGGYT
TRBJ2-7,TRBV27,ASRGQEPYEQY
TRBJ2-5,TRBV7-9,ASIRLAGETQY
TRBJ2-7,TRBV4-2,ASSQDLASGVTSYEQY
TRBJ1-1,TRBV13,ASSPWTGGMSTEAF
TRBJ1-3,TRBV7-2,ASSLQGGNSGNTIY
TRBJ2-1,TRBV18,ASSPLAGGPTYNEQF
TRBJ1-4,TRBV6-5,ASSYLGATNEKLF
TRBJ1-1,TRBV7-2,ASSLFGASMNTEAF
TRBJ2-1,TRBV24-1,ATSAHKSSYNEQF
TRBJ2-1,TRBV7-3,ASRPEGSLYNEQF
TRBJ1-5,TRBV24-1,ATSDSGQGNQPQH
TRBJ2-5,TRBV6-2/TRBV6-3,ASSYPGAERQTQY
TRBJ2-5,TRBV5-1,ASTEGRPSAETQY
TRBJ1-4,TRBV11-2,ASSLGPRGEEKLF
TRBJ2-3,TRBV24-1,ATSDWGGDTQY
TRBJ1-3,TRBV3-1,ASSPTGLSGNTIY
TRBJ2-7,TRBV28,ASSPSRRAVNYEQY
TRBJ1-6,TRBV20-1,SARGEVVQGGISSPLH
TRBJ2-4,TRBV7-2,ASSSGPRGSGTKNIQY
TRBJ1-1,TRBV19,ASSATQGAEAF
TRBJ2-1,TRBV7-9,ASSPRAGKGEQF
TRBJ2-3,TRBV12-3/TRBV12-4,ASGRDRGTVQRGTDTQY
TRBJ1-1,TRBV4-3,ASSQAAQGIQAF
TRBJ1-1,TRBV7-9,ASSAEGTEAF